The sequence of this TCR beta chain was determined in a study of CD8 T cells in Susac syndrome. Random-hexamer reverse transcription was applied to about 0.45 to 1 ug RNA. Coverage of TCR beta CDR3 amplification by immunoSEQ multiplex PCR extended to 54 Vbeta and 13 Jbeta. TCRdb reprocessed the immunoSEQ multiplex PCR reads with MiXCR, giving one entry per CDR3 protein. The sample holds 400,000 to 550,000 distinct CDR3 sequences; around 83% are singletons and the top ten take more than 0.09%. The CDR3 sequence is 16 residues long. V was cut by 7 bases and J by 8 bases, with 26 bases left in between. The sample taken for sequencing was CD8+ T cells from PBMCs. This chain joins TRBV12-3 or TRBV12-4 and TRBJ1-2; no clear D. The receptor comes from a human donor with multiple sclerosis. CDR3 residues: CASTPRPGHHQEGYTF. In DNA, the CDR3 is TGTGCCAGCACCCCCAGACCAGGCCACCATCAGGAGGGCTACACCTTC.